Listed here are 23 T cell receptor beta chains from one sample, sequenced in a study of memory CD4+ T cells and cytomegalovirus serostatus. The sort gate was single viable CD3+CD4+CD8-CD45RO+ cells for memory CD4+ T cells. Profiled with immunoSEQ multiplex PCR; TCRdb holds only in-frame clones, not every one. This sample has some 73,000 clones; under 80% occur once, and the top ten carry approximately 2.4%. Sequenced sample: memory CD4+ T cells from blood. These receptor sequences come from an adult in good health and CMV-seropositive.

The chain joins TRBV7-6 to TRBJ1-3; D is uncertain. The CDR3 runs 15 residues. Germline CDR1 and CDR2: SGHVS and FNYEAQ. Between the trimmed V and J ends, which lost 3 bases and 0 bases, there was a span of 9 bases. The CDR3 coding sequence is TGTGCCAGCAGCTTTTCTGGGAACTCTGGAAACACCATATATTTT. This gives the protein CASSFSGNSGNTIYF.

The genes are TRBV7-2 and TRBJ2-5, with a possible D match to TRBD1 (5 bases). V gave up 4 bases and J gave up 2 bases, with 8 bases separating them. The CDR3 sequence is 13 residues long. Germline V lookup: CDR1 SGHTA, CDR2 FQGNSA. CDR3 sequence (DNA): TGTGCCAGCAGCTCTGACAGACAAGAGACCCAGTACTTC. It is translated as CASSSDRQETQYF.

The chain carries TRBV15 and TRBJ1-4; D is ambiguous. V was cut by 3 bases and J by 2 bases, with 10 bases left in between. The CDR3 consists of 15 residues. The germline gives CDR1 LNHNV, CDR2 YYDKDF (reference sequence). CDR3: CATSSEGLTNEKLFF. CDR3 nucleotide sequence: TGTGCCACCAGCAGTGAAGGATTGACTAATGAAAAACTGTTTTTT.

The V call is TRBV5-4, the J call TRBJ2-3; 9 bases align to TRBD2. Trimming cost V 5 bases and J 6 bases; bases outside gene matches: 10. This CDR3 contains 15 residues. Germline V CDR1 and CDR2: SGHNT, YYREEE (reference sequence). The CDR3 loop is CASRTPGLAGDTQYF. As DNA, the CDR3 is TGTGCCAGCAGGACGCCGGGACTAGCAGGTGATACGCAGTATTTT. Using reference TRBV5-4 and TRBJ2-3 for the parts outside the CDR3, the full variable domain is ETGVTQSPTHLIKTRGQQVTLRCSSQSGHNTVSWYQQALGQGPQFIFQYYREEENGRGNFPPRFSGLQFPNYSSELNVNALELDDSALYLCASRTPGLAGDTQYFGPGTRLTVL.

V and J are TRBV28 and TRBJ1-1; the match to TRBD1 covers 9 bases. V shed 5 bases, J shed 0 bases, and the junction held 10 bases outside the gene matches. The CDR3 covers 17 residues. CDR1 is MDHEN and CDR2 is SYDVKM in the germline V gene. CDR3: CASSPSQGARMNTEAFF. In DNA, the CDR3 is TGTGCCAGCAGTCCGTCACAGGGGGCCAGAATGAACACTGAAGCTTTCTTT.

The chain has TRBV4-2 and TRBJ2-1; TRBD1 matches at 12 bases. V gave up 6 bases and J gave up 5 bases; unmatched junction bases: 5. This CDR3 is built from 15 residues. From germline, CDR1 is LGHNA and CDR2 YNFKEQ. Here the CDR3 DNA reads TGTGCCAGCAGTTCGGGACAGGGGGCTAACAATGAGCAGTTCTTC. Translation: CASSSGQGANNEQFF.

The CDR3 bases are TGTGCCAGTAGTCCCACAGGGAGGGGGTCCTACGAGCAGTACGTC. It codes for CASSPTGRGSYEQYV. The chain recombines TRBV19 with TRBJ2-7; D may be TRBD2 (7 bases). CDR3 length: 15 amino acids. Between the trimmed V and J ends, which lost 5 bases and 1 base, there was a span of 15 bases. Looked up from germline, CDR1 is LNHDA and CDR2 is SQIVND (reference sequence).

Note on this clone: A much larger clone lies a single base off, so this may be a read error. V gene TRBV11-3 combines with J gene TRBJ1-2; D is unclear. Deletions cut 6 bases from V and 1 base from J, with 6 bases between. The V gene's germline CDR1 is SGHNT and CDR2 YENEEA. The CDR3 covers 12 residues. The CDR3 DNA follows: TGTGCCAGCAGTTTCAGTAACTATGGCTACACCTTC. Its translation is CASSFSNYGYTF.

The chain employs TRBV6-1 and TRBJ1-2; D not resolved. V was shortened by 8 bases and J by 4 bases, with 11 bases between the two germline ends. Germline V lookup: CDR1 MNHNS, CDR2 SASEGT. CDR3 length: 12 amino acids. CDR3 coding DNA: TGTGCCAGCGTTTCCAGCCTCTATGGCTACACCTTC. It specifies CASVSSLYGYTF.

The chain is built from TRBV4-1 and TRBJ1-2; D may be TRBD1 (5 bases). This CDR3 contains 15 residues. Germline V CDR1 and CDR2: MGHRA, YSYEKL. The V and J ends lost 0 bases and 9 bases respectively, with 17 bases between them. The CDR3 nucleotides are TGCGCCAGCAGCCAAGATCAGGGCCTCTCGTCCAGCTACACCTTC. The encoded protein is CASSQDQGLSSSYTF.

CDR3 sequence reads: CASSRGLAGGPSWNEQFF. In DNA form, the CDR3 reads TGTGCCAGCAGCCGAGGGCTAGCGGGAGGGCCGTCGTGGAATGAGCAGTTCTTC. V gene TRBV11-3 combines with J gene TRBJ2-1, with TRBD2 matching over 12 bases. The CDR3 runs to 18 residues. Trimming at V came to 5 bases and at J to 7 bases, leaving 15 bases not matched to a gene. Per germline, CDR1 SGHNT and CDR2 YENEEA.

The chain uses TRBV14 and TRBJ2-1; 7 bases agree with TRBD1. The germline V gene has CDR1 SGHDN and CDR2 FVKESK. This CDR3 contains 15 residues. Trimming cost V 4 bases and J 4 bases; bases outside gene matches: 7. CDR3 nucleotide sequence: TGTGCCAGCAGCCCACCATGGACAGGTTACAATGAGCAGTTCTTC. Its protein is CASSPPWTGYNEQFF.

The gene calls are TRBV2 and TRBJ2-4; 13 nucleotides match TRBD2. CDR1 and CDR2 (germline): SNHLY, FYNNEI. V shed 6 bases, J shed 8 bases, and the junction held 13 bases outside the gene matches. The CDR3 spans 17 residues. In DNA form, the CDR3 reads TGTGCCAGCAGCTCACTAGCGGGAGGGCCAAGTTCGGACATTCAGTACTTC. This codes for CASSSLAGGPSSDIQYF.

This chain joins TRBV4-1 and TRBJ1-2; 8 bases align to TRBD1. After removal of 2 bases from V and 3 bases from J, the junction contained 5 bases not matched to a gene. Per germline, CDR1 MGHRA and CDR2 YSYEKL. This CDR3 contains 15 residues. The CDR3 sequence is CASSQLTGDDYGYTF. CDR3 DNA sequence: TGCGCCAGCAGCCAATTGACAGGGGACGACTATGGCTACACCTTC.

The chain has TRBV27 and TRBJ2-2; 7 positions agree with TRBD1. Germline V gene lookup returns CDR1 MNHEY and CDR2 SMNVEV (reference sequence). V trimming: 6 bases; J trimming: 1 base; junction bases outside the gene matches: 5. The CDR3 is made up of 15 amino acids. CDR3 bases: TGTGCCAGCAGCAGCCGGGACAGGAACACCGGGGAGCTGTTTTTT. It codes for CASSSRDRNTGELFF.

The chain carries TRBV5-6 and TRBJ1-2; D is unclear. The length of the CDR3 is 14 residues. V lost 1 base and J lost 4, with 11 bases in between. Germline-derived CDR1 and CDR2 are SGHDT and YYEEEE. CDR3 coding DNA: TGTGCCAGCAGCTTGTATGGCAGACCCTATGGCTACACCTTC. Its translation is CASSLYGRPYGYTF.

CDR3 loop: CASSVAESGNTIYF. The CDR3 DNA sequence: TGTGCCAGCAGTGTAGCAGAGTCTGGAAACACCATATATTTT. The J gene is TRBJ1-3, the V gene TRBV25-1, with D uncertain. V lost 4 bases to trimming and J lost 1 base, with 8 bases between them. The CDR3 runs 14 residues. Germline loops: CDR1 MGHDK, CDR2 SYGVNS.

This clone was seen a handful of times. CDR3 amino acids: CASSLDVYNEQFF. The DNA of the CDR3 is TGTGCCAGCAGCTTAGATGTTTACAATGAGCAGTTCTTC. The rearrangement links TRBV11-3 to TRBJ2-1; D is undetermined. The germline V gene encodes CDR1 SGHNT and CDR2 YENEEA. V was shortened by 0 bases and J by 4 bases, with 4 bases between the two germline ends. CDR3 size: 13 residues.

This clone was counted between two and nine times. The gene calls are TRBV29-1 and TRBJ1-1, with D perhaps TRBD1 (5 bases). The length of the CDR3 is 13 residues. V shed 7 bases and J shed 5 bases, with 17 bases lying between them. Germline-derived CDR1 and CDR2 are SQVTM and ANQGSEA. The CDR3 sequence: CSGDRGPGTEAFF. The CDR3 DNA follows: TGCAGCGGAGACCGGGGCCCGGGGACTGAAGCTTTCTTT. The full variable domain, rest sourced from reference TRBV29-1 and TRBJ1-1, is SAVISQKPSRDICQRGTSLTIQCQVDSQVTMMFWYRQQPGQSLTLIATANQGSEATYESGFVIDKFPISRPNLTFSTLTVSNMSPEDSSIYLCSGDRGPGTEAFFGQGTRLTVV.

This chain connects TRBV5-1 to TRBJ1-2; a weak D match, TRBD1 (5 bases). V was trimmed by 4 bases and J by 7 bases, leaving 14 bases between them. CDR1 is SGHRS and CDR2 is YFSETQ in the germline V gene. The CDR3 runs to 13 residues. The CDR3 region has the DNA TGCGCCAGCAGCCCCATAGGGACGAGTGGCTACACCTTC. Its protein is CASSPIGTSGYTF.

This sequence joins TRBV25-1 and TRBJ1-2; D not resolved. With 9 bases removed from V and 5 bases from J, the gap between germline ends came to 13 bases. The CDR3 length is 12 residues. Germline loops: CDR1 MGHDK, CDR2 SYGVNS. DNA for the CDR3: TGTGCCAGTCAAGCGAGTGGGTATGGCTACACCTTC. It specifies CASQASGYGYTF.

The chain carries TRBV7-2 and TRBJ2-1; 14 nucleotides agree with TRBD2. Per the germline V gene, CDR1 is SGHTA and CDR2 is FQGNSA. The CDR3 runs to 20 residues. V trimming: 0 bases; J trimming: 7 bases; junction bases outside the gene matches: 14. In DNA form, the CDR3 reads TGTGCCAGCAGCTTAGCTGGGACTAGCGGGAGCTTGGGGTTGTATAATGAGCAGTTCTTC. Translated, it gives CASSLAGTSGSLGLYNEQFF.

The rearrangement uses TRBV5-6 and TRBJ1-1, with unresolved D. Looked up from germline, CDR1 is SGHDT and CDR2 is YYEEEE. Trimming left V 0 bases short and J 11 bases short, with 17 bases between. This CDR3 spans 14 amino acids. CDR3 protein: CASSLVDGRMGAFF. The CDR3 DNA follows: TGTGCCAGCAGCTTGGTTGACGGTAGAATGGGGGCTTTCTTT.